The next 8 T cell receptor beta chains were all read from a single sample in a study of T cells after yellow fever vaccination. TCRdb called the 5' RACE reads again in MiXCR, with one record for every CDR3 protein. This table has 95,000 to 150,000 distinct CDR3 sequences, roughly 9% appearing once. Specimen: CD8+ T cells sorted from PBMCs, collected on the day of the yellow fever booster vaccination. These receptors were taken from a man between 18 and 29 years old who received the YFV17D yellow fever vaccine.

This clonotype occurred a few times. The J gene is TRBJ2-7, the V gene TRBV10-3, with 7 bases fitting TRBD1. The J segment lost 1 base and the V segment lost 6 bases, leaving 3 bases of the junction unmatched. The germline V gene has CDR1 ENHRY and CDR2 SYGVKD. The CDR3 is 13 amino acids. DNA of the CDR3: TGTGCCATCAGATCGGACAGGTCCTACGAGCAGTACTTC. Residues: CAIRSDRSYEQYF.

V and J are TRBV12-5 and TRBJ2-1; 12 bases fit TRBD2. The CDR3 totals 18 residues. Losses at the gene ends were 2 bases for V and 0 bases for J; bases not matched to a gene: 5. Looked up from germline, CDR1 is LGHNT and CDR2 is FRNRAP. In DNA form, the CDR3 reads TGTGCTAGTGGTTTGCTCCCTAGCGGGGGGGCCTCCTACAATGAGCAGTTCTTC. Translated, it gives CASGLLPSGGASYNEQFF.

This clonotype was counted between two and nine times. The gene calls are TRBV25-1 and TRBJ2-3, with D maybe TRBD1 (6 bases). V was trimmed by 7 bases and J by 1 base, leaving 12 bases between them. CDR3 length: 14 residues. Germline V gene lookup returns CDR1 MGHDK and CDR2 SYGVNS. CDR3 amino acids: CASTSGAGTDTQYF. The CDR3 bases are TGTGCCAGCACATCAGGGGCTGGCACAGATACGCAGTATTTT.

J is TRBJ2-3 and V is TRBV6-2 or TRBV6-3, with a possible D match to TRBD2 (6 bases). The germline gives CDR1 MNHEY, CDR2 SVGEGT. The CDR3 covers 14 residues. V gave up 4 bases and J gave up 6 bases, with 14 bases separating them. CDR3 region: CASSWRGRPDTQYF. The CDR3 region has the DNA TGTGCCAGCAGTTGGCGGGGCCGACCGGATACGCAGTATTTT.

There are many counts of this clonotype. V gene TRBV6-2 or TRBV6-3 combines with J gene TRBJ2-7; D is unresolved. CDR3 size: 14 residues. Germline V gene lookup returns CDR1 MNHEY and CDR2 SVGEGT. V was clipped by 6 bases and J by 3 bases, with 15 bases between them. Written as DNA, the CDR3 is TGTGCCAGCAGCCTGACCGGCGAAAGCTACGAGCAGTACTTC. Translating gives CASSLTGESYEQYF.

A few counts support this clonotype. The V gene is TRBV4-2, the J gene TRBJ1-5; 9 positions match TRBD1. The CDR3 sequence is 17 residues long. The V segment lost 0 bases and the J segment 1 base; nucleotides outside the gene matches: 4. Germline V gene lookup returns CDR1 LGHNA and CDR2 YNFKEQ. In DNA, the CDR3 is TGTGCCAGCAGCCAAGACTTTGGGACAGGGAGCAATCAGCCCCAGCATTTT. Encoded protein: CASSQDFGTGSNQPQHF.

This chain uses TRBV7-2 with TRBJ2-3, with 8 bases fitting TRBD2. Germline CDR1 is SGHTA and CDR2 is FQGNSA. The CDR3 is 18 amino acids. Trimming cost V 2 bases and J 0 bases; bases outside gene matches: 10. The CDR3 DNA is TGTGCCAGCAGCTTAATTCCAGCGGGGGCCTCTAGCACAGATACGCAGTATTTT. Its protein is CASSLIPAGASSTDTQYF.

CDR3 sequence (DNA): TGTGCCAGCAGTGACCTAGCGGGGGGGCTGGAGACCCAGTACTTC. This gives the protein CASSDLAGGLETQYF. The V gene is TRBV2, the J gene TRBJ2-5; 12 nucleotides line up with TRBD2. V was pared by 3 bases and J by 5 bases, with 4 bases of the junction left unmatched. Germline-derived CDR1 and CDR2 are SNHLY and FYNNEI. The CDR3 runs to 15 residues.